Listed here are 25 T cell receptor beta chains from one sample, sequenced in a study of beta chain features in type 1 diabetes. The antigens these receptors bind are not known. Study conclusions and caveats: Among patients with Type 1 diabetes, TCRB CDR3s were moderately but significantly shorter in every one of the four CD4+ subsets.

As every portion of the isolated RNA was reverse transcribed, the sequencing read expressed TCRB transcripts. TCRdb's copy holds only in-frame clones and misses some; the assay was immunoSEQ multiplex PCR. Among about 710,000 clones listed, around an eighth were seen once. The sample comprised naive CD4+ T cells from blood. These receptors originate from a man between 18 and 29 years old with type 1 diabetes.

This clone turned up a few times. J is TRBJ2-7 and V is TRBV30; no definite D call. Trimming pared 3 bases from V and 4 bases from J, leaving 10 bases between. Germline assignment: CDR1 GTSNPN and CDR2 SVGIG (reference sequence). The CDR3 length is 12 residues. CDR3 in DNA: TGTGCCTGGAGCAGGACGGAATACGAGCAGTACTTC. Encoded protein: CAWSRTEYEQYF.

The chain uses TRBV15 and TRBJ2-5; D might be TRBD2 (6 bases). The V end was cut by 0 bases, the J end by 7 bases, with 18 bases between. This CDR3 contains 16 residues. CDR1 is LNHNV and CDR2 is YYDKDF in the germline V gene (reference sequence). The CDR3 here is CATSRDSTGLGGTQYF. CDR3 nucleotides: TGTGCCACCAGCAGAGATAGTACGGGACTCGGGGGGACCCAGTACTTC.

The V gene is TRBV15, the J gene TRBJ2-1; maybe TRBD1 (6 bases). Germline CDR1 reads LNHNV; CDR2 reads YYDKDF (reference sequence). V lost 0 bases to trimming and J lost 7 bases, with 10 bases between them. CDR3 size: 14 residues. DNA for the CDR3: TGTGCCACCAGCAGAGAAAGACAGGATAATGAGCAGTTCTTC. Amino acids: CATSRERQDNEQFF.

This chain links TRBV7-2 with TRBJ1-1; TRBD1 aligns across 10 bases. Germline CDR1 SGHTA, CDR2 FQGNSA. Germline trimming cut 2 bases from V and 1 base from J; bases unmatched to any gene: 4. This CDR3 has 16 amino acids. CDR3 in amino acids: CASSLRTGGGNTEAFF. CDR3 bases: TGTGCCAGCAGCTTAAGGACAGGGGGAGGGAACACTGAAGCTTTCTTT.

The chain carries TRBV4-3 and TRBJ2-1; 8 bases are a match to TRBD2. The junction had 12 bases not matched to a gene; V was cut back by 3 bases and J by 8 bases. The CDR3 contains 16 residues. Germline values: CDR1 LGHNA, CDR2 YSLEER. The CDR3 here is CASSQLAGQVSYEQFF. The CDR3, as DNA: TGCGCCAGCAGCCAGTTAGCGGGGCAAGTTTCGTATGAGCAGTTCTTC.

About this clone itself: Additional DNA sequences in this sample encode the identical CDR3. This chain joins TRBV30 and TRBJ2-7; D remains ambiguous. Trimming cost V 0 bases and J 6 bases, with 9 bases left between them. The germline V gene encodes CDR1 GTSNPN and CDR2 SVGIG (reference sequence). The length of the CDR3 is 12 residues. The CDR3 loop is CAWSVLGSEQYF. In DNA, the CDR3 is TGTGCCTGGAGTGTACTGGGGTCCGAGCAGTACTTC.

V gene TRBV30 combines with J gene TRBJ1-3, with D possibly matching TRBD1 (5 bases). Trimming stripped 0 bases from V and 2 bases from J, with 17 bases between. Germline CDR1 reads GTSNPN; CDR2 reads SVGIG (reference sequence). The CDR3 totals 17 residues. The CDR3 region has the DNA TGTGCCTGGAGTGTTCGGGACTCCGGACGAGCTGGAAACACCATATATTTT. This translates into CAWSVRDSGRAGNTIYF.

A few counts support this clone. Other DNA sequences in the same sample also yield this CDR3. The V and J genes are TRBV28 and TRBJ2-7; 7 bases fit TRBD1. The germline V gene has CDR1 MDHEN and CDR2 SYDVKM. J was trimmed by 0 bases and V by 3 bases; bases with no gene match: 2. CDR3 length equals 14 residues. The CDR3 DNA follows: TGTGCCAGCAGTTTCCCAGGGGGCTCCTACGAGCAGTACTTC. Its translation is CASSFPGGSYEQYF.

The chain combines TRBV30 with TRBJ1-3; D remains unclear. CDR1 is GTSNPN, CDR2 SVGIG, per germline (reference sequence). The CDR3 length is 13 residues. Trimming pared 6 bases from V and 0 bases from J, leaving 9 bases between. The CDR3 protein is CACITLSGNTIYF. CDR3 sequence (DNA): TGTGCCTGCATAACTCTCTCTGGAAACACCATATATTTT. Variable domain in full (rest from reference TRBV30 and TRBJ1-3): SQTIHQWPATLVQPVGSPLSLECTVEGTSNPNLYWYRQAAGRGLQLLFYSVGIGQISSEVPQNLSASRPQDRQFILSSKKLLLSDSGFYLCACITLSGNTIYFGEGSWLTVV.

Concerning this clone itself: Other DNA sequences in the same sample also yield this CDR3. This chain joins TRBV7-2 and TRBJ1-4; D unresolved. V was cut by 5 bases and J by 0 bases, with 7 bases left in between. The V gene's germline CDR1 is SGHTA and CDR2 FQGNSA. The CDR3 has 14 amino acids. The CDR3, as DNA: TGTGCCAGCAGCCCGCTGGCAACTAATGAAAAACTGTTTTTT. This codes for CASSPLATNEKLFF.

CDR3 sequence (DNA): TGTGCCAGCAGACCGGCCGACGGGGACGGCTACACCTTC. Its protein is CASRPADGDGYTF. The chain uses TRBV28 and TRBJ1-2, with a tentative D call TRBD1 (5 bases). CDR1 is MDHEN, CDR2 SYDVKM, per germline. Trimming pared 6 bases from V and 8 bases from J, leaving 16 bases between. The length of the CDR3 is 13 residues.

There are a few counts of this clone. The CDR3 reads CAIRLDRGSTDTQYF. CDR3 nucleotides: TGTGCCATCAGGCTGGACAGGGGATCCACAGATACGCAGTATTTT. V usage is TRBV10-3 and J usage is TRBJ2-3; 9 nucleotides line up with TRBD1. CDR1 is ENHRY and CDR2 is SYGVKD in the germline V gene. The CDR3 contains 15 residues. V dropped 6 bases and J dropped 2; count of bases not matched to a gene: 6.

This clone was seen only once. The chain combines TRBV29-1 with TRBJ1-2; weak D call: TRBD1 (6 bases). The CDR3 is 12 residues long. The germline V and J ends were trimmed by 4 bases and 4 bases, with 10 bases remaining between them. In germline, CDR1 is SQVTM, CDR2 ANQGSEA. The CDR3 DNA reads TGCAGCGTTGGGGGGGCGGTCTATGGCTACACCTTC. Translating gives CSVGGAVYGYTF.

This clone occurred a few times. V gene TRBV14 combines with J gene TRBJ2-3; D possibly uses TRBD1 or TRBD2 (5 bases each). V was trimmed by 4 bases and J by 5 bases, leaving 10 bases between them. This CDR3 is 13 amino acids long. Germline CDR1 is SGHDN and CDR2 is FVKESK. CDR3 nucleotides: TGTGCCAGCAGCCCTGGGACGGGAGATACGCAGTATTTT. This gives the protein CASSPGTGDTQYF. The variable domain in full, with the rest retrieved from reference TRBV14 and TRBJ2-3, is EAGVTQFPSHSVIEKGQTVTLRCDPISGHDNLYWYRRVMGKEIKFLLHFVKESKQDESGMPNNRFLAERTGGTYSTLKVQPAELEDSGVYFCASSPGTGDTQYFGPGTRLTVL.

This clone was counted a few times. The chain recombines TRBV2 with TRBJ1-4; D gene uncertain. V was clipped by 0 bases and J by 5 bases, with 1 base between them. Germline V gene data show CDR1 as SNHLY and CDR2 as FYNNEI. This CDR3 contains 12 residues. The CDR3 here is CASSEANEKLFF. In DNA, the CDR3 is TGTGCCAGCAGTGAAGCGAATGAAAAACTGTTTTTT.

The gene calls are TRBV30 and TRBJ1-2; D call uncertain. This CDR3 is built from 13 residues. Trimming took off 1 base at V and 5 bases at J, with 11 bases between the two ends. The V gene's germline CDR1 is GTSNPN and CDR2 SVGIG (reference sequence). CDR3: CAWSASKPYGYTF. The DNA for the CDR3 is TGTGCCTGGAGTGCCTCCAAGCCTTATGGCTACACCTTC. Using reference TRBV30 and TRBJ1-2 for the parts outside the CDR3, the full variable domain is SQTIHQWPATLVQPVGSPLSLECTVEGTSNPNLYWYRQAAGRGLQLLFYSVGIGQISSEVPQNLSASRPQDRQFILSSKKLLLSDSGFYLCAWSASKPYGYTFGSGTRLTVV.

The V gene is TRBV30, the J gene TRBJ2-5; no clear D. Trimming stripped 0 bases from V and 1 base from J, with 6 bases between. From germline, CDR1 is GTSNPN and CDR2 SVGIG (reference sequence). The CDR3 spans 13 residues. The CDR3 loop reads CAWSVGPQETQYF. The DNA of the CDR3 is TGTGCCTGGAGTGTGGGTCCCCAAGAGACCCAGTACTTC.

This clone was seen a few times. The chain uses TRBV16 and TRBJ2-1; D uncertain. The V end lost 0 bases, the J end lost 4 bases, and 7 bases lay between the germline ends. The CDR3 has 14 amino acids. In germline, CDR1 is KGHSY, CDR2 FQNENV. In nucleotides, the CDR3 is TGTGCCAGCAGCCAATCTTTGGGGTACAATGAGCAGTTCTTC. This codes for CASSQSLGYNEQFF.

The genes are TRBV25-1 and TRBJ1-2; D is uncertain. V lost 5 bases, J lost 2 bases, and 12 bases lay in between. This CDR3 is 14 amino acids long. Germline loops: CDR1 MGHDK, CDR2 SYGVNS. The CDR3: CASSLRALNYGYTF. As DNA, the CDR3 is TGTGCCAGCAGTTTAAGAGCCTTAAACTATGGCTACACCTTC.

This clone came up a few times. The gene calls are TRBV9 and TRBJ1-6; 7 bases fit TRBD1. This CDR3 comprises 15 residues. Germline CDR1 reads SGDLS; CDR2 reads YYNGEE. V gave up 3 bases and J gave up 7 bases; unmatched junction bases: 7. CDR3 coding DNA: TGTGCCAGCAGCGCCGGGACAGTTGGGAATTCACCCCTCCACTTT. Protein: CASSAGTVGNSPLHF.

The chain employs TRBV4-2 and TRBJ2-1; weak D call: TRBD2 (5 bases). Germline loops: CDR1 LGHNA, CDR2 YNFKEQ. This CDR3 region has 13 residues. Trimming left V 0 bases short and J 8 bases short, with 8 bases between. CDR3 DNA sequence: TGTGCCAGCAGCCAAGATTTCGGGGATGAGCAGTTCTTC. Translating gives CASSQDFGDEQFF.

The chain couples TRBV6-5 to TRBJ1-2; D is undetermined. This CDR3 region has 16 residues. Germline CDR1 and CDR2: MNHEY and SVGAGI. The V and J ends lost 1 base and 4 bases respectively, with 16 bases between them. The CDR3 loop reads CASSYFPRLGGYGYTF. CDR3 sequence (DNA): TGTGCCAGCAGTTACTTCCCCCGACTCGGCGGCTATGGCTACACCTTC.

The chain carries TRBV23-1 and TRBJ2-1, with D possibly being TRBD2 (6 bases). TRBV23-1 is identified as an open reading frame with a role that is uncertain. The germline V and J ends were trimmed by 0 bases and 3 bases, with 12 bases remaining between them. The CDR3 sequence is 16 residues long. CDR3 bases: TGCGCCAGCAGTCAATCATGGGGGGTCGGCTACAATGAGCAGTTCTTC. This sequence encodes CASSQSWGVGYNEQFF.

The chain carries TRBV28 and TRBJ2-7, with D uncertain. Looked up from germline, CDR1 is MDHEN and CDR2 is SYDVKM. This CDR3 contains 12 residues. Trimming took off 6 bases at V and 9 bases at J, with 15 bases between the two ends. The CDR3 region is CASRGSPPGQYF. The DNA for the CDR3 is TGTGCCAGCAGGGGCAGTCCTCCCGGGCAGTACTTC.

This clone has more than one count but fewer than ten. J is TRBJ2-1 and V is TRBV29-1; D possibly corresponds to TRBD2 (5 bases). Trimming removed 2 bases from V and 5 bases from J, with 13 bases in between. The CDR3 is made up of 14 amino acids. The germline gives CDR1 SQVTM, CDR2 ANQGSEA. The CDR3 loop is CSVELPPGDNEQFF. CDR3 coding DNA: TGCAGCGTTGAATTGCCCCCCGGGGACAATGAGCAGTTCTTC.